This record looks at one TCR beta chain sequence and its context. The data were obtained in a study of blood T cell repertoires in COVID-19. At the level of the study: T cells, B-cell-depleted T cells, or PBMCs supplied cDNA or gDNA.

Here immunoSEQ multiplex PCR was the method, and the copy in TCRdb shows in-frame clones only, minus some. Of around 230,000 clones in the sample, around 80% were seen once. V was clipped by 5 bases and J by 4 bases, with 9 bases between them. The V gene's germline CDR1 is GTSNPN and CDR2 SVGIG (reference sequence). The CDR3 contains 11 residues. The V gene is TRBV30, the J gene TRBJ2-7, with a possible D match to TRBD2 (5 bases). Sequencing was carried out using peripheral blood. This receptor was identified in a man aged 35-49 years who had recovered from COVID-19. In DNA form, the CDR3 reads TGTGCCTGGGGGAGAGCGTACGAGCAGTACTTC. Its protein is CAWGRAYEQYF.